Detailed here is one TCR beta chain. As yet, its antigen is unknown. Treatment given: around 19 received Ad26.COV2.S at low or high dose, single or two shots; 5 received placebo; per-sample allocation not given. Day 63 after the first vaccine or placebo injection was the time point for sampling. The sample came from a Boston adult aged 18-55 years. Only in-frame clones appear in the TCRdb table, and some are missing; sequencing was by immunoSEQ multiplex PCR. The sample lists about 440,000 clones; roughly 85% were seen once. These data belong to a study of Ad26.COV2.S vaccination and SARS-CoV-2 variants. Study-wide points: Among vaccine recipients, spike-specific TCR breadth exceeded that of placebo recipients.

J gave up 7 bases and V 6 bases, and 10 bases lay outside the gene matches. CDR1 and CDR2 from the germline V gene are KGHSH and LQKENI. This CDR3 is built from 15 residues. The V and J genes are TRBV18 and TRBJ1-4; 8 bases are shared with TRBD1. The specimen was peripheral blood, collected in a trial of Ad26.COV2.S vaccine versus placebo. This TCR came from a person between 18 and 60 years old who received the Ad26.COV2.S COVID-19 vaccine or a placebo. The CDR3 region is CASSKSRGRSEKLFF. CDR3 coding DNA: TGTGCCAGCTCTAAAAGCAGGGGGCGCAGTGAAAAACTGTTTTTT.